The 2 T cell receptor beta chains listed next were all sequenced from one sample in a study of T cells in Graves' hyperthyroidism and ophthalmopathy. Amplification yielded TCR beta CDR3 regions, with RNA transcripts as the source. TCR CDR3 underwent first-round RT-PCR with the HTBI primer set. Each CDR3 protein is one row after TCRdb ran MiXCR on the multiplex PCR reads. Of about 96,000 distinct CDR3 sequences in the sample, roughly half were seen once. The specimen was blood. These receptors were taken from a woman in her thirties or forties with Graves' hyperthyroidism.

The chain links TRBV19 to TRBJ2-7; weak D call: TRBD2 (6 bases). Germline CDR1 LNHDA, CDR2 SQIVND (reference sequence). CDR3 length: 17 amino acids. Trimming shortened V by 4 bases and J by 2 bases, and 21 bases separated the two germline ends. The DNA for the CDR3 is TGTGCCAGTAGTAGATCAACAAGCGGGCAACTCACCTACGAGCAGTACTTC. This codes for CASSRSTSGQLTYEQYF.

This chain joins TRBV20-1 and TRBJ2-7, with TRBD2 matching 15 bases. CDR1 DFQATT and CDR2 SNEGSKA come from the germline V gene (reference sequence). Germline trimming cut 6 bases from V and 7 bases from J; bases unmatched to any gene: 10. This CDR3 contains 15 residues. CDR3 in DNA: TGCAGTGCAACCCGGACTAGCGGGAGGGCCAGAGAGCAGTACTTC. Encoded protein: CSATRTSGRAREQYF.